This T cell receptor beta chain was identified during a study of blood T cell repertoires in COVID-19. Study-wide context: The United States, Italy and Spain provided the acute and convalescent COVID-19 samples. PBMCs, B-cell-depleted T cells, or T cells provided the cDNA or gDNA that made up the material.

A COVID-19 case had been met by exposed participants during the 2 weeks before study entry. Measured with immunoSEQ multiplex PCR; TCRdb has only the in-frame clones, and not every one. The repertoire includes 210,000 or so clones, approximately 88% of them detected once, and 3.7% sits in the top ten. The CDR3 totals 13 residues. The germline CDR1 and CDR2 sequences are SQVTM and ANQGSEA. Trimming took 2 bases from V and 4 from J, leaving 11 bases between them. The chain employs TRBV29-1 and TRBJ1-2; no clear D gene. The receptor comes from a woman aged 30 to 39 who had been exposed to COVID-19. Sequencing was performed on PBMCs or T cells enriched from blood (not recorded which). The CDR3 region has the DNA TGCAGCGTTGAACCCGGGGAGGTCTATGGCTACACCTTC. This codes for CSVEPGEVYGYTF.